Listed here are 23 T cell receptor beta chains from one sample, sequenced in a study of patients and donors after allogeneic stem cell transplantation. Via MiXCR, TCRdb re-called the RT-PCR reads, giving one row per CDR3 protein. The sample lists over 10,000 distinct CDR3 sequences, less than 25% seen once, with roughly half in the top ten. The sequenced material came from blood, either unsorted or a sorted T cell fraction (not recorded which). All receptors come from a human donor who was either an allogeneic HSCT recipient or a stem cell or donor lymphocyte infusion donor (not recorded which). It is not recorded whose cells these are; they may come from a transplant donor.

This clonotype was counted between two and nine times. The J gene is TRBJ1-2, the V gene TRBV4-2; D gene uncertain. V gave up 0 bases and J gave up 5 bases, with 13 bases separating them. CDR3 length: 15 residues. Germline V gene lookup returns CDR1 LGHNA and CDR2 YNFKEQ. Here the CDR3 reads CASSQERRLLYGYTF. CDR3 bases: TGTGCCAGCAGCCAAGAACGACGACTCCTTTATGGCTACACCTTC.

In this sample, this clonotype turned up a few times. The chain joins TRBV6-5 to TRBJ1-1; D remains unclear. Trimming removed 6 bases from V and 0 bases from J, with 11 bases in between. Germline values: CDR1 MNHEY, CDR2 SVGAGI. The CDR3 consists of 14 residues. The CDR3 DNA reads TGTGCCAGCAGAAAACTGAGTATGAACACTGAAGCTTTCTTT. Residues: CASRKLSMNTEAFF.

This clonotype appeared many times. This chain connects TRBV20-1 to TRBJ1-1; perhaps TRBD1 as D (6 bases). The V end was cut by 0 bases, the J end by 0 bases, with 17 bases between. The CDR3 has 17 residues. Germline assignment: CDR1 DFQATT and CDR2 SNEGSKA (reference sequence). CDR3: CSARDRRAGALNTEAFF. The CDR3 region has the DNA TGCAGTGCTAGAGATCGTAGGGCAGGGGCCTTGAACACTGAAGCTTTCTTT.

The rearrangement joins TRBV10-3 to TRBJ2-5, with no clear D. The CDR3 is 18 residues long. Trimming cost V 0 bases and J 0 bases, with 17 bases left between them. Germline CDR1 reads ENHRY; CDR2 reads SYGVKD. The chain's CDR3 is CAISESNGQHTDQETQYF. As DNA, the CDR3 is TGTGCCATCAGTGAGTCGAATGGGCAGCACACGGACCAAGAGACCCAGTACTTC.

Here the CDR3 DNA reads TGCGCCAGCAGCGGGCGAGACGAGACCCAGTACTTC. As protein: CASSGRDETQYF. J is TRBJ2-5 and V is TRBV5-1, with D hard to call. V was trimmed by 4 bases and J by 5 bases, leaving 9 bases between them. CDR3 length: 12 residues. The germline gives CDR1 SGHRS, CDR2 YFSETQ.

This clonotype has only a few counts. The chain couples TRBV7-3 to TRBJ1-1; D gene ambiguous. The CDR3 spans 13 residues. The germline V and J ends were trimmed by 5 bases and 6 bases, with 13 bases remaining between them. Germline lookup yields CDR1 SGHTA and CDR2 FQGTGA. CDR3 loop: CASSPPGSAEAFF. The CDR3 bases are TGTGCCAGCAGCCCCCCGGGCAGTGCTGAAGCTTTCTTT. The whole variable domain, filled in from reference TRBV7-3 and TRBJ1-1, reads GAGVSQTPSNKVTEKGKYVELRCDPISGHTALYWYRQSLGQGPEFLIYFQGTGAADDSGLPNDRFFAVRPEGSVSTLKIQRTERGDSAVYLCASSPPGSAEAFFGQGTRLTVV.

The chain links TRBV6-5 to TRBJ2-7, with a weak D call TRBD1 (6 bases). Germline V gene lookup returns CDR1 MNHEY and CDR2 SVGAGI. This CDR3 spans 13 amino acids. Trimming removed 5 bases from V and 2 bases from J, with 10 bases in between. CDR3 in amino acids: CASSPGQTYEQYF. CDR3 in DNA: TGTGCCAGCAGTCCCGGACAGACCTACGAGCAGTACTTC.

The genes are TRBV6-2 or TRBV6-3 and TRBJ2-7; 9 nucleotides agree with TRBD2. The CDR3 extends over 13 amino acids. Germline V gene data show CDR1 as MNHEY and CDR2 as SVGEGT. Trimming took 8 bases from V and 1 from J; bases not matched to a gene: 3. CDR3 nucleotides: TGTGCCAGCTCCAGCGGGAGGTCCTACGAGCAGTACTTC. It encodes CASSSGRSYEQYF.

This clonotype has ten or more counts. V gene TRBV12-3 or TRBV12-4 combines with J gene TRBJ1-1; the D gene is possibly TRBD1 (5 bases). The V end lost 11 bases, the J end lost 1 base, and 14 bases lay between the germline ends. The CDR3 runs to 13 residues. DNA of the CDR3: TGTGCCGCAGCCGCGGGGGGGAACACTGAAGCTTTCTTT. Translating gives CAAAAGGNTEAFF.

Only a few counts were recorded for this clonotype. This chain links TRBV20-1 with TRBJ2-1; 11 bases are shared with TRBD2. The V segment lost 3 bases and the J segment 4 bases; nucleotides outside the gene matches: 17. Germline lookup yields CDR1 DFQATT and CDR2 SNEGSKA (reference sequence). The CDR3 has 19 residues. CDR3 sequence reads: CSASRPTTLTSGAYNEQFF. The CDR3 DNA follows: TGCAGTGCTAGCCGACCTACTACACTGACTAGCGGGGCTTACAATGAGCAGTTCTTC.

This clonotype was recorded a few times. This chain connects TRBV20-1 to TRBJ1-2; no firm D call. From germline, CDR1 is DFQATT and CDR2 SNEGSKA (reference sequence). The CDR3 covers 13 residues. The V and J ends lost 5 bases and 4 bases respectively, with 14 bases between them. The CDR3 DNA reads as TGCAGTGCTCACCCAAACGGTATCTATGGCTACACCTTC. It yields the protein CSAHPNGIYGYTF.

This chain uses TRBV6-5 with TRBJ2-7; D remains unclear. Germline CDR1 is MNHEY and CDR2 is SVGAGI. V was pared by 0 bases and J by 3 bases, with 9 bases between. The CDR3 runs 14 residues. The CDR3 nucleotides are TGTGCCAGCAGTTACTCGATTCAGTTCTACGAGCAGTACTTC. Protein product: CASSYSIQFYEQYF.

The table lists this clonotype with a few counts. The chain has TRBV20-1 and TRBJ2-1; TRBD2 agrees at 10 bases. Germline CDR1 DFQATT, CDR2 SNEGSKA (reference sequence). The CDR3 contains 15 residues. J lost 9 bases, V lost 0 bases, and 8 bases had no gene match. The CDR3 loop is CSARDPLAGVGEQFF. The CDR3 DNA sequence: TGCAGTGCTAGAGATCCCCTAGCGGGAGTGGGTGAGCAGTTCTTC.

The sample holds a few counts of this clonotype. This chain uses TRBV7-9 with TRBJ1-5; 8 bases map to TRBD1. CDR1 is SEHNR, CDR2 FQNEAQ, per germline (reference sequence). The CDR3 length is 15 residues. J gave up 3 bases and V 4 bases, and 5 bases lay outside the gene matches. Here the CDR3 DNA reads TGTGCCAGCAGCTCTGGGACAGGTCACAATCAGCCCCAGCATTTT. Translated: CASSSGTGHNQPQHF.

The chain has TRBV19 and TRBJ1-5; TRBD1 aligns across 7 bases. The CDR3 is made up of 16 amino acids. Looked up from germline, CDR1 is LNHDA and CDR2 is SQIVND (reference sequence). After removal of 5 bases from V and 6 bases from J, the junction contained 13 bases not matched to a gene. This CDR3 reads CASSSLRDRGSQPQHF. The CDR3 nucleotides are TGTGCCAGTAGTTCTCTAAGGGACAGAGGAAGTCAGCCCCAGCATTTT.

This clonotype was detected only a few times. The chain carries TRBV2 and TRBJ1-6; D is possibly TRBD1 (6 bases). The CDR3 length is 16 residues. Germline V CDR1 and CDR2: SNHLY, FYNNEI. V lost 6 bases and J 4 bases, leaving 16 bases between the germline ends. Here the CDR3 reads CASSATGRPYNSPLHF. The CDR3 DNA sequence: TGTGCCAGCAGCGCAACAGGGCGACCTTATAATTCACCCCTCCACTTT. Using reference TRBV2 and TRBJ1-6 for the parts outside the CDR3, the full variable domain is EPEVTQTPSHQVTQMGQEVILRCVPISNHLYFYWYRQILGQKVEFLVSFYNNEISEKSEIFDDQFSVERPDGSNFTLKIRSTKLEDSAMYFCASSATGRPYNSPLHFGNGTRLTVT.

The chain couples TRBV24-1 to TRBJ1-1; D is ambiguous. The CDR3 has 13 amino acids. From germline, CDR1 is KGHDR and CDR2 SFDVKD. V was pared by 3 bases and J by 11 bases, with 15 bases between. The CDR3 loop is CATSDNTRVGAFF. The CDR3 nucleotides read TGTGCCACCAGTGATAACACTCGAGTGGGGGCTTTCTTT.

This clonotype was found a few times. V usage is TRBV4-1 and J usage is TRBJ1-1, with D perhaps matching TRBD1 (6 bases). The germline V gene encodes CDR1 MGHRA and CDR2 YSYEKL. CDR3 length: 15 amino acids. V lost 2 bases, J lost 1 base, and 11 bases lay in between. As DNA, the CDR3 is TGCGCCAGCAGCCAATGGGGACACGCGAACACTGAAGCTTTCTTT. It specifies CASSQWGHANTEAFF.

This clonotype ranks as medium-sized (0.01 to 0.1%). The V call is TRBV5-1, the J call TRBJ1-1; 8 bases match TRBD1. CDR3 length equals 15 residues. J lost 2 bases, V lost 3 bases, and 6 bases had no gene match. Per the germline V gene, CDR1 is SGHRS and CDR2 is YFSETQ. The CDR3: CASSSSGTGNTEAFF. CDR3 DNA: TGCGCCAGCAGCTCTTCCGGGACAGGTAACACTGAAGCTTTCTTT.

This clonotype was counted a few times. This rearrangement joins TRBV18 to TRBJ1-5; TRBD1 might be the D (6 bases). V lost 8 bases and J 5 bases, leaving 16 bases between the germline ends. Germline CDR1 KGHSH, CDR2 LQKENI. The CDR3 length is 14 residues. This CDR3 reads CASRGVGADQPQHF. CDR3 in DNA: TGTGCCAGCCGAGGAGTGGGGGCTGATCAGCCCCAGCATTTT.

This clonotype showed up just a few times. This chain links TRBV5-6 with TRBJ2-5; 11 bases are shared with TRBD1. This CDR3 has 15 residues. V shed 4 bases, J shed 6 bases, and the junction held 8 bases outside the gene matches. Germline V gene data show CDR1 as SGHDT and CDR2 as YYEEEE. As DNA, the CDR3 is TGTGCCAGCAGCCCGGGGACAGGGGGAACGCAGACCCAGTACTTC. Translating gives CASSPGTGGTQTQYF.

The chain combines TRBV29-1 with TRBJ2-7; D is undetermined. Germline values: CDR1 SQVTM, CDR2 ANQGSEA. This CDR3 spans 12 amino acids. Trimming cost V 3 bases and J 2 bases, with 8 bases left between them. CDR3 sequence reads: CSVEAATYEQYF. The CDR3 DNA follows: TGCAGCGTTGAGGCAGCCACCTACGAGCAGTACTTC.

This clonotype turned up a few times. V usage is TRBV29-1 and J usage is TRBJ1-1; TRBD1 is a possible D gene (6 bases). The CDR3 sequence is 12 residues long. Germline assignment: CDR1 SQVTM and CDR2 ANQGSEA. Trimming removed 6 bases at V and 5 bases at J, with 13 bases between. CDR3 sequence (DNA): TGCAGCGTGGGGCAGGGGAAAACTGAAGCTTTCTTT. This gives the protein CSVGQGKTEAFF.